A single sample gave rise to the 6 T cell receptor beta chains below, sequenced in a study of T cells in tumors after PD-1 blockade. Sequenced by immunoSEQ multiplex PCR; TCRdb stores in-frame clones only, minus some. The sample holds around 60,000 clones; around 77% are singletons and the top ten take about an eighth. Sequenced here: PBMCs, sampled before anti-PD-1 treatment. The source of these receptors is a human donor with basal cell carcinoma.

V gene TRBV6-5 combines with J gene TRBJ1-6; 11 bases agree with TRBD1. The V gene's germline CDR1 is MNHEY and CDR2 SVGAGI. J lost 7 bases, V lost 4 bases, and 6 bases had no gene match. This CDR3 comprises 16 residues. DNA of the CDR3: TGTGCCAGCAGTTGGGACAGGGGGAAGGGAAATTCACCCCTCCACTTT. Protein: CASSWDRGKGNSPLHF.

The V and J genes are TRBV10-1 and TRBJ1-3, with D unclear. The CDR3 totals 13 residues. Deletions cut 10 bases from V and 2 bases from J, with 12 bases between. Germline V gene lookup returns CDR1 WNHNN and CDR2 SYGVQD (reference sequence). The DNA of the CDR3 is TGCGCCACCCAGATGACGACTGGAAACACCATATATTTT. This codes for CATQMTTGNTIYF.

This clone came up a few times. The gene calls are TRBV30 and TRBJ2-7; perhaps TRBD2 as D (7 bases). Trimming left V 4 bases short and J 3 bases short, with 16 bases between. Germline CDR1 GTSNPN, CDR2 SVGIG (reference sequence). The CDR3 is 14 amino acids. For the CDR3, the DNA is TGTGCCTGGACCCCTGGGGGGGGCAACTACGAGCAGTACTTC. This encodes CAWTPGGGNYEQYF.

The V gene is TRBV5-1, the J gene TRBJ2-5; possibly TRBD2 for D (6 bases). The germline CDR1 and CDR2 sequences are SGHRS and YFSETQ. V gave up 1 base and J gave up 5 bases, with 9 bases separating them. This CDR3 is 13 amino acids long. The DNA for the CDR3 is TGCGCCAGCAGCTTGTATGGGGGGGAGACCCAGTACTTC. Its protein is CASSLYGGETQYF.

The chain has TRBV28 and TRBJ1-2; possibly TRBD1 for D (6 bases). Looked up from germline, CDR1 is MDHEN and CDR2 is SYDVKM. The CDR3 is 15 residues long. Trimming removed 2 bases at V and 4 bases at J, with 14 bases between. As DNA, the CDR3 is TGTGCCAGCAGTTTAGTGGGGGCGGGAGGCTATGGCTACACCTTC. It encodes CASSLVGAGGYGYTF.

This chain links TRBV13 with TRBJ1-1, with D possibly matching TRBD1 (6 bases). The CDR3 has 12 amino acids. Trimming cost V 5 bases and J 4 bases, with 8 bases left between them. Germline lookup yields CDR1 PRHDT and CDR2 FYEKMQ (reference sequence). CDR3 nucleotide sequence: TGTGCCAGCAGCCTACAGGGCACTGAAGCTTTCTTT. Translation gives CASSLQGTEAFF.